This T cell receptor beta chain was sequenced in a study of response to subunit inactivated influenza vaccine. Study findings and constraints: Few additional T cells are recruited per seasonal influenza vaccination, authors suggested.

From germline, CDR1 is MNHEY and CDR2 SMNVEV (reference sequence). The CDR3 loop spans 16 amino acids. The junction had 7 bases not matched to a gene; V was cut back by 1 base and J by 2 bases. TCRdb independently ran MiXCR on the RT-PCR reads; one entry per CDR3 protein. This sample has about 170,000 distinct CDR3 sequences, with around 10% found just once. This clonotype showed up many times. Its target is not known. This rearrangement joins TRBV27 to TRBJ2-7; 8 nucleotides line up with TRBD2. The material was CD8+ T cells sorted from PBMCs, obtained around 2 years after vaccination. The TCR comes from a man aged 45 to 70 who received an inactivated influenza vaccine. CDR3: CASSLLVGRAPYEQYF. DNA of the CDR3: TGTGCCAGCAGTTTATTAGTCGGGAGGGCCCCCTACGAGCAGTACTTC.